Each of the 18 T cell receptor beta chains below was sequenced from the same sample in a study of cytotoxic CD8 clonotypes in ibrutinib-treated CLL. The table came from immunoSEQ multiplex PCR; TCRdb's copy has only in-frame clones and leaves some out. Of 200,000 or so clones in the sample, just over 70% were seen once. Source: PBMCs, taken after 12 months of ibrutinib treatment. The receptors stem from a human donor with chronic lymphocytic leukemia.

This chain uses TRBV19 with TRBJ1-3; D remains unclear. The V end lost 3 bases, the J end lost 3 bases, and 9 bases lay between the germline ends. This CDR3 region has 14 residues. Looked up from germline, CDR1 is LNHDA and CDR2 is SQIVND (reference sequence). CDR3 in amino acids: CASSISGYGNTIYF. The CDR3 region has the DNA TGTGCCAGTAGTATTTCGGGGTATGGAAACACCATATATTTT.

The V gene is TRBV5-4, the J gene TRBJ2-3; TRBD1 is a possible D gene (5 bases). From germline, CDR1 is SGHNT and CDR2 YYREEE (reference sequence). CDR3 length: 14 amino acids. Trimming shortened V by 1 base and J by 6 bases, and 12 bases separated the two germline ends. For the CDR3, the DNA is TGTGCCAGCAGCTTGAACAATCCAGGGGATACGCAGTATTTT. Translation gives CASSLNNPGDTQYF.

CDR3 in amino acids: CASSRSQGLSWSGNTIYF. The CDR3 nucleotides are TGTGCCAGCAGTCGTTCCCAAGGCCTATCCTGGTCTGGAAACACCATATATTTT. The rearrangement links TRBV2 to TRBJ1-3, with D unclear. Trimming pared 5 bases from V and 1 base from J, leaving 21 bases between. Germline lookup yields CDR1 SNHLY and CDR2 FYNNEI. The CDR3 has 18 amino acids.

The chain employs TRBV5-8 and TRBJ1-1; possible D gene TRBD1, 5 bases. Between the trimmed V and J ends, which lost 3 bases and 0 bases, there was a span of 21 bases. Germline V CDR1 and CDR2: SGHTS, YDEGEE. The CDR3 has 18 residues. The CDR3: CASSSGARAWGMNTEAFF. CDR3 nucleotide sequence: TGTGCCAGCAGCTCCGGCGCGAGGGCCTGGGGGATGAACACTGAAGCTTTCTTT.

As for this clone: The sample holds other DNA sequences that translate to the same CDR3. This chain links TRBV5-1 with TRBJ1-5; D uncertain. Germline CDR1 reads SGHRS; CDR2 reads YFSETQ. There are 14 residues in the CDR3. The ends were cut back, 0 bases at V and 4 bases at J, with 8 bases in the middle. The CDR3 protein is CASSLGGGNQPQHF. CDR3 nucleotide sequence: TGCGCCAGCAGCTTGGGAGGAGGGAATCAGCCCCAGCATTTT.

The chain carries TRBV7-2 and TRBJ1-2; TRBD1 matches 8 bases. Germline-derived CDR1 and CDR2 are SGHTA and FQGNSA. After removal of 7 bases from V and 0 bases from J, the junction contained 7 bases not matched to a gene. The CDR3 is 15 amino acids. The CDR3 sequence: CASTPGQGANYGYTF. CDR3 bases: TGTGCCAGCACACCCGGACAGGGCGCTAACTATGGCTACACCTTC.

The table lists this clone with a count of one. J is TRBJ1-1 and V is TRBV2; D is unresolved. This CDR3 contains 12 residues. V dropped 7 bases and J dropped 6 bases, with 12 bases sitting between them. In germline, CDR1 is SNHLY, CDR2 FYNNEI. The CDR3 protein is CASKEKSPEAFF. The CDR3 DNA sequence: TGTGCCAGCAAGGAGAAGAGCCCTGAAGCTTTCTTT.

The V and J genes are TRBV5-6 and TRBJ1-1, with 12 bases matching TRBD1. The ends lost 1 base at V and 2 bases at J; junction bases unmatched: 9. This CDR3 is built from 18 residues. Germline loops: CDR1 SGHDT, CDR2 YYEEEE. The CDR3 is CASSLWAGQGALNTEAFF. The CDR3 DNA follows: TGTGCCAGCAGCTTGTGGGCGGGACAGGGGGCTTTAAACACTGAAGCTTTCTTT.

This clone was detected only once. V and J are TRBV5-1 and TRBJ2-1; D is possibly TRBD1 (6 bases). Germline-derived CDR1 and CDR2 are SGHRS and YFSETQ. V was cut by 4 bases and J by 7 bases, with 15 bases left in between. There are 14 residues in the CDR3. The CDR3 here is CASSTDSPWNEQFF. As DNA, the CDR3 is TGCGCCAGCAGCACGGACAGCCCGTGGAATGAGCAGTTCTTC.

The J gene is TRBJ1-1, the V gene TRBV20-1, with 8 bases identical to TRBD1. From germline, CDR1 is DFQATT and CDR2 SNEGSKA (reference sequence). The CDR3 extends over 11 amino acids. Here the CDR3 DNA reads TGCAGCAGAATAGACAGGGGCGAAGCTTTCTTT. Translation gives CSRIDRGEAFF.

This sequence joins TRBV4-3 and TRBJ2-3; D is possibly TRBD2 (7 bases). V lost 0 bases to trimming and J lost 5 bases, with 15 bases between them. Per the germline V gene, CDR1 is LGHNA and CDR2 is YSLEER. The CDR3 length is 16 residues. Written as DNA, the CDR3 is TGCGCCAGCAGCCAAGAGGGTGGGAGGGGGAGAGATACGCAGTATTTT. Its protein product is CASSQEGGRGRDTQYF.

The chain carries TRBV4-1 and TRBJ2-1; TRBD2 matches at 10 bases. CDR1 and CDR2 (germline): MGHRA, YSYEKL. The CDR3 runs 16 residues. Trimming removed 3 bases from V and 6 bases from J; junction bases left unmatched: 8. The CDR3 is CASSHSSGRAVNEQFF. CDR3 DNA sequence: TGCGCCAGCAGCCATTCAAGCGGGAGGGCGGTCAATGAGCAGTTCTTC.

The J gene is TRBJ2-1, the V gene TRBV10-3, with 9 bases identical to TRBD1. Germline CDR1 reads ENHRY; CDR2 reads SYGVKD. The CDR3 has 14 amino acids. The V segment lost 7 bases and the J segment 4 bases; nucleotides outside the gene matches: 5. The DNA for the CDR3 is TGTGCCATCAAACCGGGGACAGGGTACAATGAGCAGTTCTTC. Encoded protein: CAIKPGTGYNEQFF.

V and J are TRBV30 and TRBJ1-4; D is possibly TRBD1 (5 bases). Looked up from germline, CDR1 is GTSNPN and CDR2 is SVGIG (reference sequence). The V end was cut by 4 bases, the J end by 8 bases, with 17 bases between. This CDR3 region has 14 residues. CDR3 sequence reads: CAWIPAGRGEKLFF. The CDR3 coding sequence is TGTGCCTGGATCCCCGCAGGGCGAGGGGAAAAACTGTTTTTT.

The chain employs TRBV27 and TRBJ2-2, with D perhaps matching TRBD2 (7 bases). With 8 bases removed from V and 7 bases from J, the gap between germline ends came to 17 bases. This CDR3 is built from 14 residues. Germline V CDR1 and CDR2: MNHEY, SMNVEV (reference sequence). Written as DNA, the CDR3 is TGTGCCAGCGGCCATGCGGGGGCCGACGGGGAGCTGTTTTTT. It yields the protein CASGHAGADGELFF.

The chain is built from TRBV9 and TRBJ2-2, with 9 bases fitting TRBD2. V gave up 4 bases and J gave up 4 bases; unmatched junction bases: 5. This CDR3 comprises 15 residues. Looked up from germline, CDR1 is SGDLS and CDR2 is YYNGEE. The CDR3 coding sequence is TGTGCCAGCAGCTCGACTAGCGGAACCACCGGGGAGCTGTTTTTT. Protein: CASSSTSGTTGELFF.

In its sample, this clone was seen a few times. This rearrangement joins TRBV4-1 to TRBJ2-3; 7 bases agree with TRBD2. CDR3 size: 14 residues. After removal of 1 base from V and 8 bases from J, the junction contained 6 bases not matched to a gene. Germline V CDR1 and CDR2: MGHRA, YSYEKL. CDR3 DNA: TGCGCCAGCAGCCAAGTTTACGGGAGGCCTACGCAGTATTTT. Translating gives CASSQVYGRPTQYF.

The chain uses TRBV27 and TRBJ2-3; TRBD1 is a possible D gene (6 bases). The CDR3 consists of 13 residues. With 2 bases removed from V and 7 bases from J, the gap between germline ends came to 10 bases. The germline gives CDR1 MNHEY, CDR2 SMNVEV (reference sequence). The CDR3 DNA sequence: TGTGCCAGCAGTTTAGGACAGCTGAATACGCAGTATTTT. Protein sequence: CASSLGQLNTQYF.